This T cell receptor (beta chain) is from a study of spatial heterogeneity in lung cancer. Study in general: Compared with alpha-chain sequences, beta-chain sequences were consistently detected in greater numbers. Study-wide findings and caveats: Ubiquitous expanded tumor TCRs were observed in blood more at resection than follow-up.

The CDR3 length is 15 residues. Germline V CDR1 and CDR2: SGHRS, YFSETQ. The V gene lost 4 bases and the J gene lost 1 base, with 12 bases spanning the gap. Time point reported: sample taken at primary tumor resection. Unsorted whole RNA of tumor, nontumor lung or frozen PBMC was sequenced. A distinct unique molecular identifier was carried by each TCR cDNA molecule. TCRdb itself ran the 5' RACE reads through MiXCR, one entry per CDR3 protein. The sample yields about 38,000 distinct CDR3 sequences, roughly 8% seen once. This clonotype was counted at least ten times. Its matching antigen is unknown. The rearrangement links TRBV5-1 to TRBJ2-1; D possibly corresponds to TRBD1 (5 bases). Source: PBMCs, taken at surgery. The TCR was taken from a male donor with early-stage non-small cell lung cancer. The CDR3 loop reads CASSPPRASYNEQFF. CDR3 nucleotides: TGCGCCAGCAGCCCACCCAGGGCGTCCTACAATGAGCAGTTCTTC. Complete variable domain (other parts from reference TRBV5-1 and TRBJ2-1): KAGVTQTPRYLIKTRGQQVTLSCSPISGHRSVSWYQQTPGQGLQFLFEYFSETQRNKGNFPGRFSGRQFSNSRSEMNVSTLELGDSALYLCASSPPRASYNEQFFGPGTRLTVL.